This TCR beta chain stems from a study of blood T cell repertoires in COVID-19. The CDR3 extends over 15 amino acids. With 0 bases clipped from V and 9 bases from J, the junction kept 8 bases outside the gene matches. Germline CDR1 SGHNT, CDR2 YYREEE (reference sequence). Original analysis: Estimation of nucleated cell counts relied on the amplification of reference gene primers. The repertoire was sequenced with immunoSEQ multiplex PCR; TCRdb's copy has only in-frame clones and lacks some. D and trimming were read from the DNA, whereas the V and J calls and clone size are those reported in that table. The sample consists of a few hundred thousand clones, approximately 89% of them appearing once.

The source is a woman in her 70s with COVID-19, enrolled during active disease. The V gene is TRBV5-4, the J gene TRBJ2-1, with 8 positions matching TRBD2. The specimen was peripheral blood. The CDR3 spells CASSLVRLAGGEQFF. The CDR3 region has the DNA TGTGCCAGCAGCTTGGTTCGTCTAGCGGGTGGTGAGCAGTTCTTC.